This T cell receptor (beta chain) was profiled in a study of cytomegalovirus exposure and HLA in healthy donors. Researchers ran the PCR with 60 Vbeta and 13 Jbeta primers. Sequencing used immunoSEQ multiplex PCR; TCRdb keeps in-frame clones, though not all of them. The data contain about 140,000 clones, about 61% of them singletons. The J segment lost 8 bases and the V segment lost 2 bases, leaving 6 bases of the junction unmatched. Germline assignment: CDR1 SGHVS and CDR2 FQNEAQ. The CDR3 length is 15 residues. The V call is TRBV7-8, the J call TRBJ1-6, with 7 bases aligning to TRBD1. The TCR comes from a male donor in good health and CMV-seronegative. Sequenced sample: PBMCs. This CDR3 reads CASSLLKGAHSPLHF. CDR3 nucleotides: TGTGCCAGCAGCTTATTGAAGGGGGCGCATTCACCCCTCCACTTT.